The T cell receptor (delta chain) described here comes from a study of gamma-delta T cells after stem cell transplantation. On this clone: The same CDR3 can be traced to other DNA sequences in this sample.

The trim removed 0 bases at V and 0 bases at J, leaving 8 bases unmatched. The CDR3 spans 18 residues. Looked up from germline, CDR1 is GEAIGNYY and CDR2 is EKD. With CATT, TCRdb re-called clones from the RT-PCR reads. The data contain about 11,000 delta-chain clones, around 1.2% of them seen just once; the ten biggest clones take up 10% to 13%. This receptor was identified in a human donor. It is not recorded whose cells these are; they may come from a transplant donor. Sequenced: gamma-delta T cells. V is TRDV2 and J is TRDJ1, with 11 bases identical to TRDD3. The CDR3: CACDTVLGDSRYTDKLIF. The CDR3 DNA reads TGTGCCTGTGACACCGTACTGGGGGATAGCAGGTACACCGATAAACTCATCTTT.